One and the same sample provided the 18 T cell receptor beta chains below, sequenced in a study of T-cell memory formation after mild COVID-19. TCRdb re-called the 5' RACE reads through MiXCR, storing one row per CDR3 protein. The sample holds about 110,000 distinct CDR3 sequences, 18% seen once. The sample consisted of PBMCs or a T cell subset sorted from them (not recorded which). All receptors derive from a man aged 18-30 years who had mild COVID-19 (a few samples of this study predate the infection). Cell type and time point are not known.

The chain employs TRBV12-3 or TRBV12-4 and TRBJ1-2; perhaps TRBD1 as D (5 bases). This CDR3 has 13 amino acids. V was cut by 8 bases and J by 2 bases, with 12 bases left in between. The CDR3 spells CASYGTANYGYTF. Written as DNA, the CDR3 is TGTGCCAGCTACGGGACGGCGAACTATGGCTACACCTTC.

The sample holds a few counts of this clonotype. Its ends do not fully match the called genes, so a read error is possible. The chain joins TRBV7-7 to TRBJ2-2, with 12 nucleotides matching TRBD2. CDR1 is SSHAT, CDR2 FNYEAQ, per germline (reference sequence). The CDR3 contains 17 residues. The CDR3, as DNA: TGTGCTAGCAGCCTGAGACTAGCGGGGGTCCTCACCGGGGAGCTGTTTTTT. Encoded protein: CASSLRLAGVLTGELFF.

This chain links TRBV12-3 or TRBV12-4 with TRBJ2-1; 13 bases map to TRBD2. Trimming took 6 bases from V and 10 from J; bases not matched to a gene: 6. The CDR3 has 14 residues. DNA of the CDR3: TGTGCCAGCAGAACTAGCGGGGGGGCGTGGGAGCAGTTCTTC. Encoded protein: CASRTSGGAWEQFF.

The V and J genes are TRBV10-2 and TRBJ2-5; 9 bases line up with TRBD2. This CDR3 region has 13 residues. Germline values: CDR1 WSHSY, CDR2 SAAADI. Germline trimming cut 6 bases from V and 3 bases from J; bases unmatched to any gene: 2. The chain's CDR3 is CASRVAGEETQYF. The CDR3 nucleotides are TGCGCCAGCAGAGTAGCGGGAGAAGAGACCCAGTACTTC.

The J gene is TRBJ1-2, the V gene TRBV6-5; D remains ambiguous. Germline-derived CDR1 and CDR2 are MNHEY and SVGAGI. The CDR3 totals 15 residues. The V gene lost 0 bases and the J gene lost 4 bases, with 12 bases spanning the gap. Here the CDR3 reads CASSYSRLRPYGYTF. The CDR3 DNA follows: TGTGCCAGCAGTTACTCACGACTGAGACCCTATGGCTACACCTTC.

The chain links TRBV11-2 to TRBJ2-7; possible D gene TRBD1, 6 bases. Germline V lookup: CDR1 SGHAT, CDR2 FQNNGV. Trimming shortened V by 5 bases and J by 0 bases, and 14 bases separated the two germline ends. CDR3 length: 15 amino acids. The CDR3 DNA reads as TGTGCCAGCAGCCACGGTGGGGGCCCCTCCTACGAGCAGTACTTC. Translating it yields CASSHGGGPSYEQYF.

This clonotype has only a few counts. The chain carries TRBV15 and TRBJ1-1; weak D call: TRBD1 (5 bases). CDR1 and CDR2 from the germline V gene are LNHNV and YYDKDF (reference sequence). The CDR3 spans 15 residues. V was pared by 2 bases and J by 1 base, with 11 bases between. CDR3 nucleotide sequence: TGTGCCACCAGCAGAATAGAGGGGTGGAACACTGAAGCTTTCTTT. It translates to CATSRIEGWNTEAFF.

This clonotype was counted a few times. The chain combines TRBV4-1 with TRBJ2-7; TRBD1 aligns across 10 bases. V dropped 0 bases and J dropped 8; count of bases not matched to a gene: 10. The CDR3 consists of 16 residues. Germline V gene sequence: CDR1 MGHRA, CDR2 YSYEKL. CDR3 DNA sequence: TGCGCCAGCAGCCAAGATCCCGGGACAGGGGCGGCGAAGCAGTACTTC. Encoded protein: CASSQDPGTGAAKQYF.

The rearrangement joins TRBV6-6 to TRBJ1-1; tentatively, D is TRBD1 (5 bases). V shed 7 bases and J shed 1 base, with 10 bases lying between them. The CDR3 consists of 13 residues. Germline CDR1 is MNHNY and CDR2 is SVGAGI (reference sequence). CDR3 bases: TGTGCCAGCACTACGGGGGGGAACACTGAAGCTTTCTTT. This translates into CASTTGGNTEAFF.

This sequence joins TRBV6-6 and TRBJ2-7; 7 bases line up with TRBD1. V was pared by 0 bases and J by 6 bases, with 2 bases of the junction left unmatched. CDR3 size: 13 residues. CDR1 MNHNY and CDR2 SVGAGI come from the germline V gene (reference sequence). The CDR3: CASSYSRGPEQYF. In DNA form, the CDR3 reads TGTGCCAGCAGTTACTCGAGGGGGCCCGAGCAGTACTTC.

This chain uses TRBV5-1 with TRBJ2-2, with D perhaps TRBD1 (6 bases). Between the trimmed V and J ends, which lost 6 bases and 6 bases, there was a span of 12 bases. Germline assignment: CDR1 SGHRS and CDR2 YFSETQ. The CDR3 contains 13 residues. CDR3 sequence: CASTQGHSGELFF. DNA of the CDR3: TGCGCCAGCACCCAGGGACATTCCGGGGAGCTGTTTTTT. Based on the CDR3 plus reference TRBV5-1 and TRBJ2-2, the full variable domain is KAGVTQTPRYLIKTRGQQVTLSCSPISGHRSVSWYQQTPGQGLQFLFEYFSETQRNKGNFPGRFSGRQFSNSRSEMNVSTLELGDSALYLCASTQGHSGELFFGEGSRLTVL.

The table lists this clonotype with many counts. This CDR3 is CASRDNRGNEKLFF. The CDR3 DNA follows: TGTGCCAGCAGAGATAACAGGGGTAATGAAAAACTGTTTTTT. This rearrangement joins TRBV7-9 to TRBJ1-4; TRBD1 aligns across 7 bases. V trimming: 6 bases; J trimming: 4 bases; junction bases outside the gene matches: 5. Germline assignment: CDR1 SEHNR and CDR2 FQNEAQ (reference sequence). The CDR3 contains 14 residues.

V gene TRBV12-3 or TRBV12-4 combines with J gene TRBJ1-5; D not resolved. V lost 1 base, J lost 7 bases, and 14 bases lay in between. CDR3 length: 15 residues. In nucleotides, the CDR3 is TGTGCCAGCAGTTTAGGAACTGGGAAGAGGCAGCCCCAGCATTTT. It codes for CASSLGTGKRQPQHF.

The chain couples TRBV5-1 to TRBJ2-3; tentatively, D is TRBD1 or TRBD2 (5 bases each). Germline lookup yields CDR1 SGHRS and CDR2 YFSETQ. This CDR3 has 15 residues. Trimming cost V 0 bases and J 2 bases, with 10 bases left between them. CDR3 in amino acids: CASSLERDLTDTQYF. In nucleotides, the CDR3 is TGCGCCAGCAGCTTGGAACGGGACCTCACAGATACGCAGTATTTT.

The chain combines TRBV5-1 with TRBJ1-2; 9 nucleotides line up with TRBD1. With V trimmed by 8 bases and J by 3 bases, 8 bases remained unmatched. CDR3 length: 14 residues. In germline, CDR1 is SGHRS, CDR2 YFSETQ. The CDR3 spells CASRRQGEDYGYTF. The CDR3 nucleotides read TGCGCCAGTCGGAGACAGGGGGAAGACTATGGCTACACCTTC.

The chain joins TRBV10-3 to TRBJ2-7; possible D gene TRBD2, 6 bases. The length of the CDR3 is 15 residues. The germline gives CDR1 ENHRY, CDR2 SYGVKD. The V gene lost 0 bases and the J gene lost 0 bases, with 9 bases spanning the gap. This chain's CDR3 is CAISESKGLSYEQYF. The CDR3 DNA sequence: TGTGCCATCAGTGAGTCGAAGGGACTCTCCTACGAGCAGTACTTC.

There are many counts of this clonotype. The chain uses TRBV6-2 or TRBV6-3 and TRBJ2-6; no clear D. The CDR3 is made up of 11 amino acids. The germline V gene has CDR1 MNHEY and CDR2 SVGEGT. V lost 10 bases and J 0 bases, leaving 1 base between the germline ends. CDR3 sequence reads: CATSGANVLTF. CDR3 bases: TGTGCCACCTCTGGGGCCAACGTCCTGACTTTC.

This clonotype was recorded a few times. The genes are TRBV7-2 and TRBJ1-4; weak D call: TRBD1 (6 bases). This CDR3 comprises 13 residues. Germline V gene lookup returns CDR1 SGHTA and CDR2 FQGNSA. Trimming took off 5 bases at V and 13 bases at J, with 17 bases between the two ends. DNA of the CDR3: TGTGCCAGCAGCACGGGGAGGGGGACGGGACTGTTTTTT. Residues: CASSTGRGTGLFF.